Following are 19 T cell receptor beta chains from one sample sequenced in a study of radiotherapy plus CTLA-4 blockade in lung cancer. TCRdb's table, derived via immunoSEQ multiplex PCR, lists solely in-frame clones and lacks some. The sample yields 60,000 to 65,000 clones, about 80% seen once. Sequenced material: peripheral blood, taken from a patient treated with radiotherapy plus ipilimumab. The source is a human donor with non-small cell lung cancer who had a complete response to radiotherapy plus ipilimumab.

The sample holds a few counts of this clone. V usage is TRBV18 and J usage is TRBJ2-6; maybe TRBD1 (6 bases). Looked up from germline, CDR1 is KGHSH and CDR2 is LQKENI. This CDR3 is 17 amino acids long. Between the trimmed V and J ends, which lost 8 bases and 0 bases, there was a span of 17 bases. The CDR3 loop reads CASAASGQNSGANVLTF. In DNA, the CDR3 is TGTGCCAGCGCCGCCTCTGGACAGAACTCTGGGGCCAACGTCCTGACTTTC.

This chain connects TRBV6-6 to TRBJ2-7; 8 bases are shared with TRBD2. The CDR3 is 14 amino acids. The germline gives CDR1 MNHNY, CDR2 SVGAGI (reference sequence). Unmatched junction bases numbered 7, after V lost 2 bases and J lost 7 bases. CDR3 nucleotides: TGTGCCAGCAGTTACGAAGCGGGAGTTTGGGAGCAGTACGTC. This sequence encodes CASSYEAGVWEQYV.

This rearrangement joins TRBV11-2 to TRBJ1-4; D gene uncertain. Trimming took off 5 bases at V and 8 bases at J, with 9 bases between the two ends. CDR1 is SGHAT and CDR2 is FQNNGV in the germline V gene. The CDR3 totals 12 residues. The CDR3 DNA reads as TGTGCCAGCAGCCCAAGTAGCGAAAAACTGTTTTTT. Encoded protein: CASSPSSEKLFF.

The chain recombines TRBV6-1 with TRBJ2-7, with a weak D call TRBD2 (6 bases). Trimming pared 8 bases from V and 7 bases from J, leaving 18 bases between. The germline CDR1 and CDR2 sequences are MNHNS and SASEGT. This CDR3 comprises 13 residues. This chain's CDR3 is CASGLAPIGEQYV. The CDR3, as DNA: TGTGCCAGCGGCCTAGCGCCAATTGGGGAGCAGTACGTC.

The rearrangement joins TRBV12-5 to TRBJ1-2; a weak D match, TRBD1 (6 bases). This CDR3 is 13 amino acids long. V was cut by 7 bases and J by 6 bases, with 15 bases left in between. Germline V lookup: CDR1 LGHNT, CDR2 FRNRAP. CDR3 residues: CASVQTGRDGYTF. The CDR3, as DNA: TGTGCTAGTGTTCAGACAGGACGGGATGGCTACACCTTC.

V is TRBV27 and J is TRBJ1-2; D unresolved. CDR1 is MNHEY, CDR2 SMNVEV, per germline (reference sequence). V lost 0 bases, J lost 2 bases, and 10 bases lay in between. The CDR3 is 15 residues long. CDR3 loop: CASSLSATLNYGYTF. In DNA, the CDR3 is TGTGCCAGCAGTTTATCTGCCACTCTAAACTATGGCTACACCTTC.

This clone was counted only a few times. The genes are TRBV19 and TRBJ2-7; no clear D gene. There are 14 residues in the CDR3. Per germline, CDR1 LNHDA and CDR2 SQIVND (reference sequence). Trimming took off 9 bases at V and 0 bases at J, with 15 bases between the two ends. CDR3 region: CASRRRPSSYEQYF. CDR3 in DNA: TGTGCCAGCCGGCGACGGCCCAGCTCCTACGAGCAGTACTTC.

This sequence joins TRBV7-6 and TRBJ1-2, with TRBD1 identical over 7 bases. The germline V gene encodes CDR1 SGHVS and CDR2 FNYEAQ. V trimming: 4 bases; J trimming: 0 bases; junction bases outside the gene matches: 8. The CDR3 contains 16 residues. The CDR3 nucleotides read TGTGCCAGCAGCTCCATTGGGGACAGTTCTAACTATGGCTACACCTTC. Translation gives CASSSIGDSSNYGYTF.

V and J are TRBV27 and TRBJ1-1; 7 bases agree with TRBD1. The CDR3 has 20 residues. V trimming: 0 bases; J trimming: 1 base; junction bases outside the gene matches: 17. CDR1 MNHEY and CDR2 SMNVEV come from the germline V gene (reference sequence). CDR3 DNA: TGTGCCAGCAGTTTATCGAATTATGGGACAGCGATTCCCTCGAACACTGAAGCTTTCTTT. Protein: CASSLSNYGTAIPSNTEAFF.

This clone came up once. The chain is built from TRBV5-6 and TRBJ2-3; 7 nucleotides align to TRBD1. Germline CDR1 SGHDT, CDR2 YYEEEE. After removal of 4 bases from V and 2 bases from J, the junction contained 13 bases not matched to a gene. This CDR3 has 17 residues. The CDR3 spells CASSHRKTGIITDTQYF. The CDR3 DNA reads TGTGCCAGCAGCCACAGGAAGACAGGGATCATCACAGATACGCAGTATTTT.

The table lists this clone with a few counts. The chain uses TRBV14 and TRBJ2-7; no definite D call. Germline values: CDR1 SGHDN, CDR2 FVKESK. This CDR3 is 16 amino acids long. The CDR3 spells CASSQGHLLIVDELYV. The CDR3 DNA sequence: TGTGCCAGCAGCCAAGGACACCTACTAATTGTCGACGAGCTGTACGTC.

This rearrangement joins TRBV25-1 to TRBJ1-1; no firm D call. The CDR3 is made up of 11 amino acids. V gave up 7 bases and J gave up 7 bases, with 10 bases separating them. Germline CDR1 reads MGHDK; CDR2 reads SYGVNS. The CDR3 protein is CASTTHGEAFF. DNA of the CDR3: TGTGCCAGCACCACCCACGGTGAAGCTTTCTTT. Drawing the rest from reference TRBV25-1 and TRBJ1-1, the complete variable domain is EADIYQTPRYLVIGTGKKITLECSQTMGHDKMYWYQQDPGMELHLIHYSYGVNSTEKGDLSSESTVSRIRTEHFPLTLESARPSHTSQYLCASTTHGEAFFGQGTRLTVV.

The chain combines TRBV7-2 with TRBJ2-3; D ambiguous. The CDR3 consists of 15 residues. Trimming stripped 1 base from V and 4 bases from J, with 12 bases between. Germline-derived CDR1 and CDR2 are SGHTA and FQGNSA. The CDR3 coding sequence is TGTGCCAGCAGCTTAGGGCCCTACGGGTCAGATACGCAGTATTTT. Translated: CASSLGPYGSDTQYF.

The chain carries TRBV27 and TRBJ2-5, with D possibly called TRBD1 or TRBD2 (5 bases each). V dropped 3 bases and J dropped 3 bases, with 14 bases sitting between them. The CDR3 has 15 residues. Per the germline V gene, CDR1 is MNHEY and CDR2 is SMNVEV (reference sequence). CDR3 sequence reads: CASSFSGTVEETQYF. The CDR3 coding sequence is TGTGCCAGCAGTTTCTCCGGGACGGTTGAAGAGACCCAGTACTTC.

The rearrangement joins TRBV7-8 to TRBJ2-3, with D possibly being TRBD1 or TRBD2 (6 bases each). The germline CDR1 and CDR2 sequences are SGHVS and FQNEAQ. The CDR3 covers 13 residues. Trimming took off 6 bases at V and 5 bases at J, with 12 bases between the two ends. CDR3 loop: CASREGDEDTQYF. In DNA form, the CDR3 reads TGTGCCAGCAGGGAGGGGGACGAAGATACGCAGTATTTT.

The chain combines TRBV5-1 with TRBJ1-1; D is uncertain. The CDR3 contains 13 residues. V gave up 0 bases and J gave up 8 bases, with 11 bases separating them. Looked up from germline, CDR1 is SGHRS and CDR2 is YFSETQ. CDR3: CASSLVTEREAFF. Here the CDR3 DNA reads TGCGCCAGCAGCTTGGTCACAGAGAGGGAAGCTTTCTTT.

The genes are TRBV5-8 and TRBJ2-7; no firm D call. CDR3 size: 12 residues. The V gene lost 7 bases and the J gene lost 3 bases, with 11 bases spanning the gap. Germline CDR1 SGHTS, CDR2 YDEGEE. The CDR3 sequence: CASSNVGYEQYF. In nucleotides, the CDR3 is TGTGCCAGCTCTAACGTTGGCTACGAGCAGTACTTC.

DNA of the CDR3: TGTGCCACCAGCAGAGGTTCTGTAGGTTCCTACGAGCAGTACTTC. Translated: CATSRGSVGSYEQYF. The chain joins TRBV15 to TRBJ2-7; D remains ambiguous. The CDR3 runs to 15 residues. The germline V gene has CDR1 LNHNV and CDR2 YYDKDF (reference sequence). Between the trimmed V and J ends, which lost 1 base and 1 base, there was a span of 11 bases.

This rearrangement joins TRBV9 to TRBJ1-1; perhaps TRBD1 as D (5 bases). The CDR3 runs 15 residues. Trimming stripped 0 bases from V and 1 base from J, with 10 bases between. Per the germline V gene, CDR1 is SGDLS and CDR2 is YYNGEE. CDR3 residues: CASSVGGGANTEAFF. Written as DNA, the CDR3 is TGTGCCAGCAGCGTAGGGGGAGGGGCGAACACTGAAGCTTTCTTT.